The rows below give T cell receptor beta chains drawn from one sample of a study of blood T cell repertoires in COVID-19. Some clones are missing from TCRdb's copy, which holds only in-frame ones; the method was immunoSEQ multiplex PCR. Of roughly 320,000 clones listed, around nine tenths are singletons. Specimen: peripheral blood. Source of these receptors: a man aged 70-80 years with acute or convalescent COVID-19. The CDR3 runs from the conserved cysteine through the conserved F or W. D genes are given only for firm matches. Not every row has a clone size; where given, it reads once, few, many or a size class.

DNA	CDR3	D	J	size	V
TGTGCCAGCTCAAAAGCGCCCCGCACAGATACGCAGTATTTT	CASSKAPRTDTQYF	-	TRBJ2-3	-	TRBV18
TGCGCCAGCAGCTTTCAACCGGGGGCGGGGGAAGAAAAACTGTTTTTT	CASSFQPGAGEEKLFF	-	TRBJ1-4	-	TRBV5-1
TGTGCCAGCAGGGCAGGACAGGCCCCCTCCTACGAGCAGTACTTC	CASRAGQAPSYEQYF	TRBD1	TRBJ2-7	-	TRBV2
TGTGCCAGCAGCCACAGGTTAACTAATGAAAAACTGTTTTTT	CASSHRLTNEKLFF	-	TRBJ1-4	few	TRBV5-5
TGTGCCAGCAGCGTCGGACAGGCGTCGAACACTGAAGCTTTCTTT	CASSVGQASNTEAFF	TRBD1	TRBJ1-1	-	TRBV9
TGCGCCAGCAAGCGATCAACTAATGAAAAACTGTTTTTT	CASKRSTNEKLFF	-	TRBJ1-4	-	TRBV4-1
TGTGCCAGCCAGCGGGGGAGGGAGACCCAGTACTTC	CASQRGRETQYF	TRBD2	TRBJ2-5	-	TRBV14
TGCGCCAGCAGCGCACGACCGGGACAGGTATCTCCAGATACGCAGTATTTT	CASSARPGQVSPDTQYF	TRBD1	TRBJ2-3	-	TRBV4-1
TGTGCCAGCTCACCTTGGACAGGGGACACTGAAGCTTTCTTT	CASSPWTGDTEAFF	TRBD1	TRBJ1-1	once	TRBV18
TGCGCCAGCAGCTTGGGGCTAGCGGGGCGGCGACAAGAGACCCAGTACTTC	CASSLGLAGRRQETQYF	TRBD2	TRBJ2-5	-	TRBV5-1
TGTGCCGTCTCTCCCGGGACAGGGTACACCGGGGAGCTGTTTTTT	CAVSPGTGYTGELFF	TRBD1	TRBJ2-2	-	TRBV10-3
TGTGCCAGTAGTATCTCTAGCGGGAGGGAGACCCAGTACTTC	CASSISSGRETQYF	TRBD2	TRBJ2-5	few	TRBV19
TGTGCCAGCTCACCTAGGACAGGGCTCGATTTTAACTATGGCTACACCTTC	CASSPRTGLDFNYGYTF	TRBD1	TRBJ1-2	-	TRBV18
TGTGCCAGCAGCTTTCAGGGGTACGGCTACACCTTC	CASSFQGYGYTF	-	TRBJ1-2	many	TRBV7-2
TGTGCCAGCTCACCACCGACTGGGTATGCGACTGAAGCTTTCTTT	CASSPPTGYATEAFF	-	TRBJ1-1	-	TRBV18
TGTGCCAGCAGCTTGACTAGCGGGGTAAGCTCCTACAATGAGCAGTTCTTC	CASSLTSGVSSYNEQFF	TRBD2	TRBJ2-1	-	TRBV5-4
TGTGCCATCGGAAGCACCGGGACAGGGGCGGAGGCCCTCCACTTT	CAIGSTGTGAEALHF	TRBD1	TRBJ1-6	-	TRBV10-3
TGTGCCAGCAGCTTAGTTCCCCGGGCAGGGTACAATGAGCAGTTCTTC	CASSLVPRAGYNEQFF	-	TRBJ2-1	-	TRBV7-9
TGTGCTAGTGGTTTGGGGGGCCTCAGCTCCTACGAGCAGTACTTC	CASGLGGLSSYEQYF	-	TRBJ2-7	-	TRBV12-5
TGTGCCAGCAGCCAACGGACTAGCGGGAGAACCGGGGAGCTGTTTTTT	CASSQRTSGRTGELFF	TRBD2	TRBJ2-2	-	TRBV4-2
TGTGCCAGCAGCTTAGACAGATCTGGAAACACCATATATTTT	CASSLDRSGNTIYF	-	TRBJ1-3	-	TRBV7-9
TGTGCCAGCAGCCCCCGGGACACCATATATTTT	CASSPRDTIYF	-	TRBJ1-3	-	TRBV7-2
TGTGCCAGCAGTGCCCAACTAGCGGGAAACGGGGAGCTGTTTTTT	CASSAQLAGNGELFF	TRBD2	TRBJ2-2	-	TRBV25-1
TGTGCCAGCAGCCCGCTGTTGACAGGGCGCGATGAGCAGTTCTTC	CASSPLLTGRDEQFF	TRBD1	TRBJ2-1	-	TRBV9
TGTGCCAGCAGTCCAGACAGGGGGCATGGAAACACCATATATTTT	CASSPDRGHGNTIYF	TRBD1	TRBJ1-3	-	TRBV27
TGTGCCAGCAGCCACGACAGGGCTGGGGATGAGCAGTTCTTC	CASSHDRAGDEQFF	TRBD1	TRBJ2-1	once	TRBV7-3
TGCGCCAGCAGCTCCCAGGGGGGTGGAAACACCATATATTTT	CASSSQGGGNTIYF	TRBD1	TRBJ1-3	-	TRBV5-1
TGCAGTGTCCAACGGGTCTACGAGCAGTACTTC	CSVQRVYEQYF	-	TRBJ2-7	-	TRBV20-1
TGTGCCAGCAGCCAAGATTTGGGGGGGGAGACCCAGTACTTC	CASSQDLGGETQYF	TRBD2	TRBJ2-5	-	TRBV3-1/TRBV3-2
TGCAGCGTTGAAGATCCAATCGAGAGCGGGGGGGCTTACAATGAGCAGTTCTTC	CSVEDPIESGGAYNEQFF	TRBD2	TRBJ2-1	-	TRBV29-1
TGTGCCAGCAGCCTCAGCGGGAGGGCCGAGTACGAGCAGTACTTC	CASSLSGRAEYEQYF	TRBD2	TRBJ2-7	-	TRBV5-6
TGTGCCAGCAGCTCAATGACAGTAAAACCCTACGAGCAGTACTTC	CASSSMTVKPYEQYF	-	TRBJ2-7	-	TRBV13
TGTGCCAGCAGCGACCGACTAGCGGGAAGCACAGATACGCAGTATTTT	CASSDRLAGSTDTQYF	TRBD2	TRBJ2-3	-	TRBV5-4
TGTGCCAGCAGCTTAACGCTGGGGGGGGGAGAGACCCAGTACTTC	CASSLTLGGGETQYF	TRBD2	TRBJ2-5	-	TRBV7-2
TGTGCCAGCAGTATTACAGGGAAGAACACTGAAGCTTTCTTT	CASSITGKNTEAFF	-	TRBJ1-1	-	TRBV6-5
TGCGCCAGCAGCCCGATTGCCGGGGTTCGGTACGAGCAGTACTTC	CASSPIAGVRYEQYF	-	TRBJ2-7	-	TRBV5-1
TGCGCCAGCAGCCCGGGGCTCCGACAGGGGCCGAACACCGGGGAGCTGTTTTTT	CASSPGLRQGPNTGELFF	TRBD1	TRBJ2-2	-	TRBV5-1
TGCGCCAGCAGCTTGGCCGGGTGGGGCGGAGATACGCAGTATTTT	CASSLAGWGGDTQYF	-	TRBJ2-3	-	TRBV5-1
TGTGCCAGCAGGTCCTCAGGGATTGGGGAGCAGTTCTTC	CASRSSGIGEQFF	-	TRBJ2-1	many	TRBV12-3/TRBV12-4
TGTGCCAGCAGCGTATTTTTACAGGGGGCGCGGGAGCAGTTCTTC	CASSVFLQGAREQFF	TRBD1	TRBJ2-1	-	TRBV9
TGCGCCAGCAGCCAGCCCCGGGACAGAGCTAACTATGGCTACACCTTC	CASSQPRDRANYGYTF	TRBD1	TRBJ1-2	few	TRBV4-1
TGTGCCAGCAGTTACGGGCAGATCTCTGGAAACACCATATATTTT	CASSYGQISGNTIYF	-	TRBJ1-3	-	TRBV6-6
TGTGCCAGCACCCCGACGAGAGGACATCTAAGCGGGAGGTCCCAGAACATTCAGTACTTC	CASTPTRGHLSGRSQNIQYF	TRBD2	TRBJ2-4	-	TRBV6-2/TRBV6-3
TGCGCCAGCAGCCAAGATCGGGCAGGGGGGAATCAGCCCCAGCATTTT	CASSQDRAGGNQPQHF	TRBD1	TRBJ1-5	-	TRBV4-3
TGTGCCAGCAGCTTAGTTCCTAGCGGGAAGACAGATACGCAGTATTTT	CASSLVPSGKTDTQYF	TRBD2	TRBJ2-3	once	TRBV7-8
TGTGCCAGCAGTTCGACAGGGGGGTTCTACGAGCAGTACTTC	CASSSTGGFYEQYF	TRBD1	TRBJ2-7	-	TRBV6-5
TGTGCCAGCAGCCCAGACTTTCACACTGAAGCTTTCTTT	CASSPDFHTEAFF	-	TRBJ1-1	few	TRBV12-3/TRBV12-4
TGTGCCAGCAGTGATGCCGCAGGGGATAATTCACCCCTCCACTTT	CASSDAAGDNSPLHF	-	TRBJ1-6	-	TRBV2
TGCAGTGCGAGTAGGTCGGGAGAGACCCAGTACTTC	CSASRSGETQYF	-	TRBJ2-5	-	TRBV20-1
TGTGCCAGCAACTACCGGGACAGCCGCGTTCAGCCCCAGCATTTT	CASNYRDSRVQPQHF	TRBD1	TRBJ1-5	-	TRBV6-6
TGTGCCAGCAGCTTGGAGGGGATCTATGGCTACACCTTC	CASSLEGIYGYTF	-	TRBJ1-2	-	TRBV5-4
TGTGCCAGCAGCTTAGGGCTCAGTAGCACAGATACGCAGTATTTT	CASSLGLSSTDTQYF	-	TRBJ2-3	-	TRBV11-3
TGTGCCAGCTCACCACCGGTATCGGGAAAGGAGACCCAGTACTTC	CASSPPVSGKETQYF	-	TRBJ2-5	-	TRBV18
TGTGCCAGCAAGGAGGGAGGGTCGATCCCAAATCGGGAAAAACTGTTTTTT	CASKEGGSIPNREKLFF	-	TRBJ1-4	-	TRBV2
TGTGCCAGCAGGAAAACAGGGGGCGCCCCCGGGGAGCTGTTTTTT	CASRKTGGAPGELFF	TRBD1	TRBJ2-2	once	TRBV28